This T cell receptor (beta chain) was found in a study of T cells after yellow fever vaccination (dated 2019 in TCRdb). In the study overall: Libraries from fractions with low cell numbers were prepared with the SMART-Seq v4 Ultra Low Input RNA kit. Bulk PBMC replicates and cell subsets were isolated from blood drawn at multiple timepoints before and after both primary and secondary immunization. To track T-cell clones before and after primary and booster YFV17D yellow fever vaccination, bulk TCR alpha and beta repertoires were sequenced longitudinally. Two healthy male donors made up the cohort, one aged 18 to 30 years and the other aged 30 to 39 years.

What the study reported, not specific to this receptor: Computational filtering was needed because FACS-sorted repertoires could contain abundant contaminating clonotypes from the bulk population. A small fraction of clonotypes appeared in both the CD4 and CD8 compartments, likely as a result of convergent recombination. Because the study included only a couple of donors, the extent to which the findings can be generalized is limited. Compared with the primary T-cell response, the secondary T-cell response was faster but weaker, reaching its peak on day 5 rather than on day 15. After the booster, most of the clones that had expanded following primary vaccination were detected again (96% of CD4 and 80% to 90% of CD8), which suggests that memory was broadly maintained.

This clonotype was seen repeatedly, ten times or more. Its antigen is unknown. Base qualities are missing; no much larger clone stands one base away. A distance of 14 bases separates the germline ends of V and J, which lose 7 bases and 7 bases respectively. Reading the germline V gene gives CDR1 MDHEN and CDR2 SYDVKM. CDR3 length: 14 amino acids, cysteine to phenylalanine. The CDR3 DNA has 42 bases and is translated from base 1. Read against the paper, the sample's treatment or condition label means: live attenuated yellow fever vaccine strain. A standard Ficoll-Paque protocol was used to isolate PBMCs from peripheral blood. CD4 and CD8 T-cell fractions were isolated with Dynabeads CD4 and CD8 positive selection kits. TriZol was used to extract RNA from bulk PBMCs, from CD4 and CD8 fractions, and from dextramer-positive and dextramer-negative fractions. TCR cDNA was synthesized by 5'RACE template switching, through which a universal primer site and unique molecular identifiers were introduced. Priming of cDNA synthesis was performed from both the TCR alpha and TCR beta constant segments. Libraries were amplified in two PCR steps, with sample barcodes and sequencing adapters added in the second step. Sequencing of the libraries was done on either Illumina HiSeq 2500 (2x100 bp) or NovaSeq (2x150 bp). Processing in the source paper ran as follows. Demultiplexing of reads and collapsing into UMI consensus sequences were performed with MIGEC, and V(D)J alignment was carried out with MiXCR. Vaccine-responding clonotypes were identified with edgeR using replicate PBMC samples, with FDR below 0.01 and a log2 fold change above 5 up to day 15 being required. CD4 or CD8 identity was assigned to each bulk clonotype according to whether the clonotype was present at higher abundance in the sequenced CD4 repertoire or the sequenced CD8 repertoire. The public reads were run again by TCRdb, first through fastp at Q25 and then through MiXCR, and only productive beta chains were kept. Duplicate CDR3 protein sequences are folded into a single record with the most common DNA and genes. TCRdb's processing, not the authors', yielded these V and J calls. The sample has about 160,000 distinct CDR3 sequences on record, about 7% of them singletons. The ten biggest clones cover approximately 2.5% of the sample.

The sequencing here drew on CD4+ T cells sorted from PBMCs, taken less than 6 days after the first yellow fever vaccination. The chain employs TRBV28 and TRBJ1-6; no D gene call is confident. The receptor's source is a man younger than 35 who received the YFV17D yellow fever vaccine. The nucleotide sequence is given as TGTGCCAGCACCCGAGCGGGCTCCAATTCACCCCTCCACTTT. This is translated as CASTRAGSNSPLHF.